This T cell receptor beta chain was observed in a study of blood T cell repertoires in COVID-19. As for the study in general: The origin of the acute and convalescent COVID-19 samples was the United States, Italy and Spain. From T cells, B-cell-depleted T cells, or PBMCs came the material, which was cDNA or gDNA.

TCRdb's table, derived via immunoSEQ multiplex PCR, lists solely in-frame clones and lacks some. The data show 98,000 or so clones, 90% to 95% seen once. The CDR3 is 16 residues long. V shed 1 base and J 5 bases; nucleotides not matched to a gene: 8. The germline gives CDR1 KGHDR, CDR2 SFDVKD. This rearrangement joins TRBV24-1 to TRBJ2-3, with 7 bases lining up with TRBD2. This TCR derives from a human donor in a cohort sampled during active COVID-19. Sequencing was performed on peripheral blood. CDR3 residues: CATSDFRAGAGDTQYF. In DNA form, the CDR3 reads TGTGCCACCAGTGATTTCAGGGCGGGAGCCGGAGATACGCAGTATTTT.